This note documents a single TCR beta chain sequence. The antigen this receptor binds is unknown. No clone much larger than this one lies a single base away; base qualities are absent. This sample is part of a study of T cell changes during pregnancy in multiple sclerosis (dated by TCRdb to about 2019). Concerning the study at large: The study examined how the T cell repertoire changed over the course of pregnancy in women with multiple sclerosis.

Libraries were prepared through the immunoSEQ multiplex PCR assay. TCRdb obtained this table from immuneACCESS and retained in-frame rearrangements with V and J assigned. These tables miss some clones; where compared with another copy, unresolved V genes account for less than half of the shortfall, and the remainder is unexplained. Here the sample has about 29,000 clones; about 92% occur a single time. The ten largest clones take up 5.7% of the sample. Based on the germline V gene (reference sequence), the CDR1 and CDR2 sequences are MNHEY and SMNVEV. Its CDR3 holds 18 amino acids, cysteine through phenylalanine. This entry keeps only the CDR3 DNA: 54 bases, framed from base 1. V is pared back by 2 bases and J by 1 base, with 20 bases lying between the germline termini.

The TCR comes from a female donor with multiple sclerosis, enrolled in a pregnancy study. The sequencing here drew on CD8+ T cells from peripheral blood mononuclear cells, taken before pregnancy. The rearrangement combines TRBV27 with TRBJ1-2; the D segment cannot be called with confidence. The CDR3 region has the sequence CASSLDPPSGIFNYGYTF. In nucleotides, the sequence is TGTGCCAGCAGTTTAGATCCGCCTAGCGGCATCTTTAACTATGGCTACACCTTC.